This TCR beta chain was sequenced in a study of preoperative IRX-2 immunotherapy in early breast cancer. Here immunoSEQ multiplex PCR was the method, and the copy in TCRdb shows in-frame clones only, minus some. In the table there are 40,000 or so clones, less than 95% of which are singletons. The CDR3 is 12 residues long. Germline assignment: CDR1 SGHVS and CDR2 FQNEAQ. With V trimmed by 6 bases and J by 12 bases, 7 bases remained unmatched. The treatment: preoperative locoregional IRX-2 cytokine immunotherapy. This phase Ib study tested locoregional IRX-2 cytokine immunotherapy given before surgery.

This receptor was taken from a human donor with breast cancer. This specimen consisted of tumor tissue, obtained after IRX-2 immunotherapy. The gene calls are TRBV7-8 and TRBJ2-4; 8 positions agree with TRBD1. The CDR3 DNA reads as TGTGCCAGCAGTCAGACAGGGGCCACTCAGTACTTC. It yields the protein CASSQTGATQYF.